This TCR beta chain came from a study of blood T cell repertoires in COVID-19. Study at large: Researchers got acute and convalescent COVID-19 samples from the United States, Italy and Spain. Nucleic acid was either cDNA or gDNA, and it came from T cells, B-cell-depleted T cells, or PBMCs.

Methods used by the authors: By means of reference gene primer amplification, nucleated cell counts were estimated. Sequencing used immunoSEQ multiplex PCR; TCRdb keeps in-frame clones, though not all of them. V, J and clone size are those of that table, while D and trimming were read from the DNA. Of around 230,000 clones listed, more than 65% are singletons. The TCR originated in a man in his forties or fifties who had recovered from COVID-19. The sample taken for sequencing was peripheral blood.

The CDR3 DNA follows: TGCGCCAGCAGCCAATTCGACAGGGAGGCCCACGAGCAGTACTTC. Its translation: CASSQFDREAHEQYF. The V gene is TRBV4-3, the J gene TRBJ2-7; D is possibly TRBD1 (7 bases). CDR1 and CDR2 (germline): LGHNA, YSLEER. The length of the CDR3 is 15 residues. Trimming took off 2 bases at V and 5 bases at J, with 16 bases between the two ends.